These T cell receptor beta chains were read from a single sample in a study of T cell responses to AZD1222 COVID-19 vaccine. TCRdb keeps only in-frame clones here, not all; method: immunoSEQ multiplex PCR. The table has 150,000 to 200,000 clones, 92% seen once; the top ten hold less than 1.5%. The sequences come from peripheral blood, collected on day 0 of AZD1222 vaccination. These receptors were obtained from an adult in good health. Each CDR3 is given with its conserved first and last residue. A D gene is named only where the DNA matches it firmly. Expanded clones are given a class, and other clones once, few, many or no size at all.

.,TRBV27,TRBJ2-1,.,TGTGCCAGCGGACCGGGCTCTGGTGAGCAGTTCTTC,CASGPGSGEQFF
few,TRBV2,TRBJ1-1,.,TGTGCCATCCGGGGCTTCTCAGGGTGGACTGAAGCTTTCTTT,CAIRGFSGWTEAFF
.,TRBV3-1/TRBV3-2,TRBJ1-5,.,TGTGCCAGCAGCCAATATAGCAATCAGCCCCAGCATTTT,CASSQYSNQPQHF
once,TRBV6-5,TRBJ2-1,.,TGTGCCAGCAGTACCTTACAGAATGAGCAGTTCTTC,CASSTLQNEQFF
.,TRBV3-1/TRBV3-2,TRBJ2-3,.,TGTGCCAGCAGCCAATCCAGGACAGTGACGCAGTATTTT,CASSQSRTVTQYF
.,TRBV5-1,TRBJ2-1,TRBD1,TGCGCCAGCAGCCCGTCGAGGACAGGGGCGAATGAGCAGTTCTTC,CASSPSRTGANEQFF
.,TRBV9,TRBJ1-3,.,TGTGCCAGCAGCGTAGGAGGCAGCTCTGGAAACACCATATATTTT,CASSVGGSSGNTIYF
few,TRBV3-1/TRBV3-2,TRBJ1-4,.,TGTGCCAGCAGCCCGACCGGGACTTCAAATGAAAAACTGTTTTTT,CASSPTGTSNEKLFF
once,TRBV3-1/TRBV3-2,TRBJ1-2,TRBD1,TGTGCCAGCAGCCTAACCGGGACAGGAGGAATATATGGCTACACCTTC,CASSLTGTGGIYGYTF
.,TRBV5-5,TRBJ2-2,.,TGTGCCAGCAGCTTAAATGCTCGGGGGATTAACACCGGGGAGCTGTTTTTT,CASSLNARGINTGELFF
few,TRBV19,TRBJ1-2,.,TGTGCCAGTAGTCCACGTTCCGCGGGCTACACCTTC,CASSPRSAGYTF
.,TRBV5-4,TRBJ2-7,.,TGTGCCAGCAGCTTGGAATGGGCCGAGGGGAAGCAGTACTTC,CASSLEWAEGKQYF
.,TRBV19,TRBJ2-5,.,TGTGCCAGTAGCCCCGGGCCGGGGGCCCTTTATCCGGAGACCCAGTACTTC,CASSPGPGALYPETQYF
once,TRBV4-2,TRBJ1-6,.,TGTGCCAGCAGCCAAGACGGGTCCTATAATTCACCCCTCCACTTT,CASSQDGSYNSPLHF
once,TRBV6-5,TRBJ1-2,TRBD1,TGTGCCAGCAGTTTAGCGGACAGGGATTCTGATGGCTACACCTTC,CASSLADRDSDGYTF
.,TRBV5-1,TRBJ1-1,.,TGCGCCAGCAGCTTGGGGTTTAACACTGAAGCTTTCTTT,CASSLGFNTEAFF
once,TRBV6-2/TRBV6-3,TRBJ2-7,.,TGTGCCAGCAGTGCGGTGAGCTCCTACGAGCAGTACTTC,CASSAVSSYEQYF
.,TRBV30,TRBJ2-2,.,TGTGCCTGGAGTAAGGGGACCGGGGAGCTGTTTTTT,CAWSKGTGELFF
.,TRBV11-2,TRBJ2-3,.,TGTGCCAGCAGCTTAAGAAGGGTACCAGATACGCAGTATTTT,CASSLRRVPDTQYF
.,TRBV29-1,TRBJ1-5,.,TGCAGCGCTCAATTTGTGGGGTTACATCAGCCCCAGCATTTT,CSAQFVGLHQPQHF
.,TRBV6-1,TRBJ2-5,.,TGTGCCAGCAGTGAAGGTCTCGGGGGATCGAGAGAGACCCAGTACTTC,CASSEGLGGSRETQYF
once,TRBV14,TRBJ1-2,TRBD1,TGTGCCAGCAGTCTTGCCGGGACAGGCTACTATGGCTACACCTTC,CASSLAGTGYYGYTF
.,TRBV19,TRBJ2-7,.,TGTGCCAGTAGTTTGGAGGGCTCCTACGAGCAGTACTTC,CASSLEGSYEQYF
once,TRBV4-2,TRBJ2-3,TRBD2,TGTGCCAGCAGCCAAGATGGTGGGACTACGACCACAGATACGCAGTATTTT,CASSQDGGTTTTDTQYF
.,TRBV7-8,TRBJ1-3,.,TGTGCCAGCAGCCGCGCCGGGTGGGGAAACACCATATATTTT,CASSRAGWGNTIYF
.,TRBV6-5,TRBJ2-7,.,TGTGCCAGCAGTTACCCCCGGGGCCACGATTCCTACGAGCAGTACTTC,CASSYPRGHDSYEQYF
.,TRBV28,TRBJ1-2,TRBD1,TGTGCCAGCAGGGGACAGACCTATGGCTACACCTTC,CASRGQTYGYTF
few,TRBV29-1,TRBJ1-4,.,TGCAGCGTGGGGCCCGACGGAACAACTAATGAAAAACTGTTTTTT,CSVGPDGTTNEKLFF
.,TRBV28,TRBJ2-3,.,TGTGCCAGCAAGTCGGGAGATACGCAGTATTTT,CASKSGDTQYF
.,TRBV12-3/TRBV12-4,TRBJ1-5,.,TGTGCCAGCACCCGTGGTACCGGTCAGCCCCAGCATTTT,CASTRGTGQPQHF
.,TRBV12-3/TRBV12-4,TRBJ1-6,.,TGTGCCAGCAGTTTACCCCTCGGCACCCTCCACTTT,CASSLPLGTLHF
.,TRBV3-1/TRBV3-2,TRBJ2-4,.,TGTGCCAGCAGCCCCGGACAAAACATTCAGTACTTC,CASSPGQNIQYF
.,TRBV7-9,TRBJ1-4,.,TGTGCCAGCAGCTTAGTCCCGGGGGCGGGTAATGAAAAACTGTTTTTT,CASSLVPGAGNEKLFF
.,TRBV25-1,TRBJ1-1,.,TGTGCCAGCGAGGACAGATTGAACACTGAAGCTTTCTTT,CASEDRLNTEAFF
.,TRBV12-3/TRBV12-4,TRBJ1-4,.,TGTGCCAGCAAAAGGGGTAAAAATGAAAAACTGTTTTTT,CASKRGKNEKLFF
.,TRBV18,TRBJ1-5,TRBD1,TGTGCCAGCTCACTCGGACAGGGGTATAGCAATCAGCCCCAGCATTTT,CASSLGQGYSNQPQHF
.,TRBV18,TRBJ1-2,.,TGTGCCAGCTCACCACCGATGGGACTCTCTAACTATGGCTACACCTTC,CASSPPMGLSNYGYTF
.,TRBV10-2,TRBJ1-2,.,TGCGCCAGCATTGCGGGAAGGAGGGAAATGGGCTCCTATGGCTACACCTTC,CASIAGRREMGSYGYTF
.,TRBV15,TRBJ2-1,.,TGTGCCACCAGCAGAGTCGGAGGCCCCTACAATGAGCAGTTCTTC,CATSRVGGPYNEQFF
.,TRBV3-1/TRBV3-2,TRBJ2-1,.,TGTGCCAGCAGCCTGGAGGGTGAGCAGTTCTTC,CASSLEGEQFF